The T cell receptor beta chain described here comes from a study of blood T cell repertoires in COVID-19. The germline V gene has CDR1 DFQATT and CDR2 SNEGSKA (reference sequence). The CDR3 is 15 residues long. V shed 3 bases, J shed 4 bases, and the junction held 9 bases outside the gene matches. Method: immunoSEQ multiplex PCR; TCRdb's copy keeps in-frame clones and lacks some. The repertoire has approximately 180,000 clones, 76% of them found once; the top ten carry around 17%. This clone was recorded once. The receptor's source is a woman between 50 and 59 years old with acute COVID-19. The specimen sequenced was PBMCs or T cells enriched from blood (not recorded which). The genes are TRBV20-1 and TRBJ2-1, with 7 nucleotides matching TRBD1. The CDR3 coding sequence is TGCAGTGCTAGTTTGTCTAGGACAGGATACAATGAGCAGTTCTTC. Its protein is CSASLSRTGYNEQFF.